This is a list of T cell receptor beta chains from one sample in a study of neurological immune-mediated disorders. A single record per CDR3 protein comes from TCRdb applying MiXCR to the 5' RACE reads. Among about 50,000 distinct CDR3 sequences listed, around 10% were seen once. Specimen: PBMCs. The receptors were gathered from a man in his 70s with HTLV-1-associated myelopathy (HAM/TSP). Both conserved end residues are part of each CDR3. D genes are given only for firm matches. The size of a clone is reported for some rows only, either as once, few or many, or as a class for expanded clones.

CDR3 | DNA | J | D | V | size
CASSLARVEKLFF | TGTGCCAGCAGCTTAGCTCGCGTTGAAAAACTGTTTTTT | TRBJ1-4 | NA | TRBV7-9 | many
CASSPPGSSVLQPQHF | TGTGCCAGCAGCCCACCCGGATCTTCAGTCTTACAGCCCCAGCATTTT | TRBJ1-5 | NA | TRBV6-6 | many
CASSFRGANSYEQYF | TGTGCCAGCAGTTTTAGGGGGGCTAATTCCTACGAGCAGTACTTC | TRBJ2-7 | NA | TRBV27 | many
CASSRPGQRNYGYTF | TGTGCCAGCAGCCGGCCGGGACAGCGAAACTATGGCTACACCTTC | TRBJ1-2 | TRBD1 | TRBV6-5 | many
CASSSRDRHYEQYF | TGTGCCAGCAGTTCCCGGGACAGACACTACGAGCAGTACTTC | TRBJ2-7 | TRBD1 | TRBV6-9 | NA
CASSSGLETQYF | TGTGCCAGCAGTTCAGGGTTGGAGACCCAGTACTTC | TRBJ2-5 | NA | TRBV28 | many
CSAQTGNTEAFF | TGCAGTGCTCAAACAGGGAACACTGAAGCTTTCTTT | TRBJ1-1 | NA | TRBV20-1 | many
CSVVPGGRAFF | TGCAGCGTTGTTCCCGGGGGGCGAGCTTTCTTT | TRBJ1-1 | NA | TRBV29-1 | many
CASSLQYGTSFRADTQYF | TGTGCCAGCAGCCTGCAATACGGGACTAGCTTTAGGGCGGATACGCAGTATTTT | TRBJ2-3 | TRBD2 | TRBV5-5 | many
CASSTGLAGETQYF | TGTGCCAGCAGCACGGGACTAGCTGGAGAGACCCAGTACTTC | TRBJ2-5 | TRBD2 | TRBV9 | many
CASSLVKTGQKSNQPQHF | TGTGCCAGCAGCTTAGTCAAAACGGGACAGAAGAGCAATCAGCCCCAGCATTTT | TRBJ1-5 | TRBD1 | TRBV7-9 | many
CASRGLGAAGVGETQYF | TGTGCCAGCAGGGGGTTAGGTGCAGCGGGAGTGGGAGAGACCCAGTACTTC | TRBJ2-5 | TRBD2 | TRBV27 | many
CASSPGQAAWGETQYF | TGCGCCAGCAGCCCCGGACAGGCAGCGTGGGGGGAGACCCAGTACTTC | TRBJ2-5 | TRBD1 | TRBV5-1 | many
CASSRQIYNEKLFF | TGTGCCAGCAGCCGACAGATTTATAATGAAAAACTGTTTTTT | TRBJ1-4 | NA | TRBV7-8 | many
CASSLVQGSTIQYF | TGTGCCAGCAGCTTAGTTCAGGGGTCCACCATACAGTACTTC | TRBJ2-5 | NA | TRBV7-8 | many
CASSTKVGENQPQHF | TGTGCCAGCAGCACCAAAGTGGGAGAGAATCAGCCCCAGCATTTT | TRBJ1-5 | NA | TRBV7-2 | many
CASSFDGQGNQPQHF | TGCGCCAGCAGCTTCGACGGACAGGGCAATCAGCCCCAGCATTTT | TRBJ1-5 | TRBD1 | TRBV5-1 | many
CASRNKGRRVGTEAFF | TGTGCCAGCAGGAACAAGGGGCGCAGGGTTGGCACTGAAGCTTTCTTT | TRBJ1-1 | NA | TRBV5-6 | many
CASSGFRRGEQYF | TGTGCCAGCAGCGGCTTTAGACGGGGAGAGCAGTACTTC | TRBJ2-7 | NA | TRBV12-3/TRBV12-4 | many
CSPFDRGGNEQYF | TGCAGTCCGTTCGACAGGGGCGGCAACGAGCAGTACTTC | TRBJ2-7 | TRBD1 | TRBV20-1 | many